This is a list of T cell receptor beta chains from one sample in a study of shared clonotypes between healthy human individuals. The repertoire was sequenced with immunoSEQ multiplex PCR; TCRdb's copy has only in-frame clones and lacks some. The repertoire holds about 2 million clones, with 90% to 95% as singletons. Sequencing input: naive CD4+ T cells sorted from blood. Receptors originate from a man between 18 and 35 years old in good health. The CDR3 runs from the conserved cysteine through the conserved F or W. D genes are given only for firm matches. Only part of the rows carry a size: once, few, many, or a class if the clone is expanded.

v_gene,abundance,d_gene,j_gene,len,CDR3nt,CDR3aa
TRBV7-2,few,TRBD1,TRBJ1-6,13,TGTGCCAGCAGCGCGGGACAGCCTTCACCCCTCCACTTT,CASSAGQPSPLHF
TRBV5-1,.,.,TRBJ2-7,13,TGCGCCAGCAGCGGCGCTGGTGAGGGTAAGCAGTACTTC,CASSGAGEGKQYF
TRBV10-3,.,.,TRBJ1-1,12,TGTGCCATCAGCATGATGAACACTGAAGCTTTCTTT,CAISMMNTEAFF
TRBV11-2,.,TRBD2,TRBJ2-2,19,TGTGCCAGCAGCCCGATAGGCGGTAGCGGGACCGGGTCCCCCGGGGAGCTGTTTTTT,CASSPIGGSGTGSPGELFF
TRBV4-2,.,TRBD1,TRBJ2-2,14,TGTGCCAGCAGCCTAGGACAGGGGACCGGGGAGCTGTTTTTT,CASSLGQGTGELFF
TRBV7-2,.,.,TRBJ1-2,12,TGTGCCAGCAGCCAGGCGGGGCGCGGCTACACCTTC,CASSQAGRGYTF
TRBV5-1,.,.,TRBJ2-7,14,TGCGCCAGCAGCTTGGGGCCGGGAAGCTACGAGCAGTACTTC,CASSLGPGSYEQYF
TRBV9,.,.,TRBJ1-4,15,TGTGCCAGCAGCCAAAGATCCGGCATGAATGAAAAACTGTTTTTT,CASSQRSGMNEKLFF
TRBV4-3,.,TRBD1,TRBJ2-1,16,TGCGCCAGCAGCCAAGTAGGGACAGGGACCTACAATGAGCAGTTCTTC,CASSQVGTGTYNEQFF
TRBV9,.,TRBD2,TRBJ2-1,18,TGTGCCAGCAGCGTAGAGAGCCTTAGACTAGCCTCCTACAATGAGCAGTTCTTC,CASSVESLRLASYNEQFF
TRBV19,.,TRBD1,TRBJ2-6,14,TGTGCCACTAGGGACAGCTCTGGGGCCAACGTCCTGACTTTC,CATRDSSGANVLTF
TRBV18,.,TRBD2,TRBJ2-7,14,TGTGCCAGCTCAACAGGACTAGCGGGAGTCGAGCAGTACTTC,CASSTGLAGVEQYF
TRBV27,.,TRBD2,TRBJ2-7,14,TGTGCCAGCAGTGGGACGGGAGGGCGGTACGAGCAGTACTTC,CASSGTGGRYEQYF
TRBV6-5,once,.,TRBJ2-7,15,TGTGCCAGCCGCGGGGAGCGGGCTATCGCCTACGAGCAGTACTTC,CASRGERAIAYEQYF
TRBV5-1,.,.,TRBJ1-1,14,TGCGCCAGCAGCTTGGGCGACAGCCTCACTGAAGCTTTCTTT,CASSLGDSLTEAFF
TRBV5-4,.,TRBD2,TRBJ2-7,15,TGTGCCAGCAGCCCGGGAGGGGGGGTAGACTACGAGCAGTACTTC,CASSPGGGVDYEQYF
TRBV7-2,.,.,TRBJ2-1,14,TGTGCCAGCAGCTTAATCTCAGGCAACAATGAGCAGTTCTTC,CASSLISGNNEQFF
TRBV6-5,.,.,TRBJ1-4,15,TGTGCCAGCCAACGAAACAGGGTTTTTGGTGAAAAACTGTTTTTT,CASQRNRVFGEKLFF
TRBV30,once,TRBD1,TRBJ2-7,12,TGTGCCTGGAGTCCATGGGACAGCCGACCGTACTTC,CAWSPWDSRPYF
TRBV9,.,.,TRBJ1-3,15,TGTGCCAGCAGCGTAGAGGGGGGAGGTGGAAACACCATATATTTT,CASSVEGGGGNTIYF
TRBV7-9,.,.,TRBJ1-2,16,TGTGCCAGCAGCTTAACATATATTCAGGGAGGCTATGGCTACACCTTC,CASSLTYIQGGYGYTF
TRBV11-3,.,TRBD2,TRBJ2-1,15,TGTGCCAGCAGTATAGCGGGGTCCTACTACAATGAGCAGTTCTTC,CASSIAGSYYNEQFF
TRBV5-6,few,.,TRBJ1-1,15,TGTGCCAGCAGCTCAAGTAGACTCCCGGGGACTGAAGCTTTCTTT,CASSSSRLPGTEAFF
TRBV7-9,.,.,TRBJ1-4,14,TGTGCCAGCAGCGACGGGTGGGCTGATGAAAAACTGTTTTTT,CASSDGWADEKLFF
TRBV5-1,.,TRBD2,TRBJ2-3,15,TGCGCCAGCAGCTTACTCGCGGGGGGCACAGATACGCAGTATTTT,CASSLLAGGTDTQYF
TRBV5-1,.,.,TRBJ2-7,15,TGCGCCAGCAGCTTGGACAGTTTTCGATCCTACGAGCAGTACTTC,CASSLDSFRSYEQYF
TRBV6-5,.,TRBD1,TRBJ2-7,16,TGTGCCAGCAGTTATTCCCGGACAGGGGGATCCTACGAGCAGTACTTC,CASSYSRTGGSYEQYF
TRBV5-4,.,.,TRBJ2-7,15,TGTGCCAGCAGCCCCGGAGGTGGCAGCCTCTACGAGCAGTACTTC,CASSPGGGSLYEQYF
TRBV7-2,.,.,TRBJ2-7,16,TGTGCCAGCAGCCCCGGCGGCGCGGGACCCCCCTACGAGCAGTACTTC,CASSPGGAGPPYEQYF